This entry describes one T cell receptor (beta chain). Its antigen is currently unknown. The sample originates from a study of memory CD4+ T cells and cytomegalovirus serostatus. Single viable CD3+CD4+CD8-CD45RO+ cells were sorted as the memory CD4+ T cells. Original processing notes: Out-of-frame sequences were removed, leaving 2 million to 2.5 million distinct TCRbeta sequences. Repertoires were generated with immunoSEQ multiplex PCR, while TCRdb's copy carries only in-frame clones and drops some. V, J and clone size derive from that table, while D and trimming were established from the DNA sequence. Here the sample spans fewer than 50,000 clones, 70% to 85% being singletons. Study-level results: A US-trained random forest predicted CMV serostatus with median AUC around 0.92. CD4+ memory repertoires contained 67 of 164 reported CMV TCRbeta sequences.

This receptor was identified in an adult in good health and CMV-seropositive. Material for sequencing was memory CD4+ T cells from blood.

In DNA form, the CDR3 reads TGTGCCAGCAGCTTACGGCGGGGGGGCGTAGATACGCAGTATTTT. It encodes CASSLRRGGVDTQYF. V usage is TRBV7-2 and J usage is TRBJ2-3; TRBD2 matches at 9 bases. CDR1 and CDR2 from the germline V gene are SGHTA and FQGNSA. V was clipped by 2 bases and J by 5 bases; unmatched bases: 5. The CDR3 spans 15 residues.